Below, one TCR beta chain is given with its context. The target antigen is unknown. This entry belongs to a study of response to subunit inactivated influenza vaccine. Study results and limitations: The authors suggested that every seasonal influenza vaccination recruits few new T cells.

TCRdb reprocessed the RT-PCR reads via MiXCR and lists one record per CDR3 protein. The table records approximately 490,000 distinct CDR3 sequences, approximately 6.9% of them present only once. The starting material was PBMCs from blood, obtained roughly 24 months after vaccination. This clonotype originated in a man aged 50-75 years who received an inactivated influenza vaccine.

Here the CDR3 DNA reads TGTGCCAGCAGCCAAGATCAACTAGCGGGAGGTGGGGAGCAGTTCTTC. Residues: CASSQDQLAGGGEQFF. The rearrangement uses TRBV3-1 and TRBJ2-1, with 12 bases identical to TRBD2. The CDR3 loop spans 16 amino acids. With V trimmed by 0 bases and J by 10 bases, 7 bases remained unmatched. Germline lookup yields CDR1 LGHDT and CDR2 YNNKEL (reference sequence).